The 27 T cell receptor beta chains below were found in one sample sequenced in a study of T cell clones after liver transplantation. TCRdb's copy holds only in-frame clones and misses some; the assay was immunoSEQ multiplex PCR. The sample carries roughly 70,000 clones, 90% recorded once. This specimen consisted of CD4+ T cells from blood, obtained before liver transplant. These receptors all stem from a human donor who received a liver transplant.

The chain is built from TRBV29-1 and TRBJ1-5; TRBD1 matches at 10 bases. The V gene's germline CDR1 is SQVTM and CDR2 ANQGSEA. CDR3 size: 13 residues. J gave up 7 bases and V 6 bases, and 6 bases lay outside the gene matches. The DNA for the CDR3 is TGCAGCGTAAGGACAGGGGGAAAACAGCCCCAGCATTTT. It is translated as CSVRTGGKQPQHF. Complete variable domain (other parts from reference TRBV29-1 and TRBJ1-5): SAVISQKPSRDICQRGTSLTIQCQVDSQVTMMFWYRQQPGQSLTLIATANQGSEATYESGFVIDKFPISRPNLTFSTLTVSNMSPEDSSIYLCSVRTGGKQPQHFGDGTRLSIL.

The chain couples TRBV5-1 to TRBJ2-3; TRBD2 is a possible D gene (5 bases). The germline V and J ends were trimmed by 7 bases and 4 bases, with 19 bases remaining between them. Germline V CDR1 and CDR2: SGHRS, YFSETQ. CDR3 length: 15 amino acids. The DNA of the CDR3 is TGCGCCAGCGGAGCTCGATCCAGCGGAGCAGATACGCAGTATTTT. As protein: CASGARSSGADTQYF.

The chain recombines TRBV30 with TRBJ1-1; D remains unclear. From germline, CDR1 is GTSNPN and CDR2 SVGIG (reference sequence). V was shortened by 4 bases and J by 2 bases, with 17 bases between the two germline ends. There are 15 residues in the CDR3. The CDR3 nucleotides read TGTGCCTGGAAATTCGGATTTACGGACAACACTGAAGCTTTCTTT. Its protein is CAWKFGFTDNTEAFF.

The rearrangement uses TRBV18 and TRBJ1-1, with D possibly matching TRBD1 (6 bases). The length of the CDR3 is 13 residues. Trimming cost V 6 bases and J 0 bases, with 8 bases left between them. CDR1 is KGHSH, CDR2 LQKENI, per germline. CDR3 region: CASSGGMNTEAFF. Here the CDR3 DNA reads TGTGCCAGCTCTGGGGGCATGAACACTGAAGCTTTCTTT.

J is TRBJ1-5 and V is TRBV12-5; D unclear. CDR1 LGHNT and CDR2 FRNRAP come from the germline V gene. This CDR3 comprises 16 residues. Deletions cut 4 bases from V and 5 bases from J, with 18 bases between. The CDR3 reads CASGSPVNGVYQPQHF. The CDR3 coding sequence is TGTGCTAGTGGTTCCCCGGTGAACGGGGTTTATCAGCCCCAGCATTTT. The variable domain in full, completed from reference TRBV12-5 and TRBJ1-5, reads DARVTQTPRHKVTEMGQEVTMRCQPILGHNTVFWYRQTMMQGLELLAYFRNRAPLDDSGMPKDRFSAEMPDATLATLKIQPSEPRDSAVYFCASGSPVNGVYQPQHFGDGTRLSIL.

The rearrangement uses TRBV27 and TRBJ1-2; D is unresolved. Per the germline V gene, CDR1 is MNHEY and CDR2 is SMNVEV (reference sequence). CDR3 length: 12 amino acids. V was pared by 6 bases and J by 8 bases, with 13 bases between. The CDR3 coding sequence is TGTGCCAGCAGGATTCGGAACGGAGGCTACACCTTC. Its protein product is CASRIRNGGYTF.

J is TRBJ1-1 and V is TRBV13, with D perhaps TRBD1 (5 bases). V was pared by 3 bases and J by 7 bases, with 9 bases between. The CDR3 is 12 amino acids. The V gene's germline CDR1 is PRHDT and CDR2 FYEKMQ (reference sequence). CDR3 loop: CASSLTGGEAFF. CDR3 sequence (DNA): TGTGCCAGCAGCTTGACGGGGGGTGAAGCTTTCTTT.

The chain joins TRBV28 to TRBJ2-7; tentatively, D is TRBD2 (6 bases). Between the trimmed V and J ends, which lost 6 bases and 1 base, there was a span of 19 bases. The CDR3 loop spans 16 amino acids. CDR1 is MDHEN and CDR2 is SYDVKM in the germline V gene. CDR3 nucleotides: TGTGCCAGCAGCCTCGGCGGAGGGGACTTTTCCTACGAGCAGTACTTC. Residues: CASSLGGGDFSYEQYF.

The CDR3 DNA is TGTGCCAGCAGCTTCTCGGCGGGAGGATACGAGCAGTACTTC. It codes for CASSFSAGGYEQYF. J is TRBJ2-7 and V is TRBV5-6; TRBD2 matches at 8 bases. Looked up from germline, CDR1 is SGHDT and CDR2 is YYEEEE. V dropped 2 bases and J dropped 4; count of bases not matched to a gene: 5. The CDR3 has 14 amino acids.

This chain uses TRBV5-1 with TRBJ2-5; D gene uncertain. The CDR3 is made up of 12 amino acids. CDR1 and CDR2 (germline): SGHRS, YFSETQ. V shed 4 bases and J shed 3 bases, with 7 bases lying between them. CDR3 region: CASSPQEETQYF. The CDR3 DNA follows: TGCGCCAGCAGCCCCCAGGAAGAGACCCAGTACTTC.

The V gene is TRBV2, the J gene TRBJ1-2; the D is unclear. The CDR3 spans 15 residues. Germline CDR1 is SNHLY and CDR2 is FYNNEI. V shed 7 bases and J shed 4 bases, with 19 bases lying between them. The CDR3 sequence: CASKWTLDGSYGYTF. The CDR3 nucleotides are TGTGCCAGCAAGTGGACGCTTGATGGAAGCTATGGCTACACCTTC. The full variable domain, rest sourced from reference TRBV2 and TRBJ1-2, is EPEVTQTPSHQVTQMGQEVILRCVPISNHLYFYWYRQILGQKVEFLVSFYNNEISEKSEIFDDQFSVERPDGSNFTLKIRSTKLEDSAMYFCASKWTLDGSYGYTFGSGTRLTVV.

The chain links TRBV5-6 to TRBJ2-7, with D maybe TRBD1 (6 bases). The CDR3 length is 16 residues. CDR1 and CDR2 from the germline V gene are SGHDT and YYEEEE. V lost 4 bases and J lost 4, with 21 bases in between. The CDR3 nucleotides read TGTGCCAGCAGCGCCAAACAGGGATTACATCATTACGAGCAGTACTTC. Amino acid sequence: CASSAKQGLHHYEQYF.

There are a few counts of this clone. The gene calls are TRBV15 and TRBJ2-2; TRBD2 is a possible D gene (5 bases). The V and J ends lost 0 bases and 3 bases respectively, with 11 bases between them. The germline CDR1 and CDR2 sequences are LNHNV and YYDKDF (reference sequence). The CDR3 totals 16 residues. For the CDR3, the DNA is TGTGCCACCAGCAGAGATCCGGGCGGGCACACCGGGGAGCTGTTTTTT. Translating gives CATSRDPGGHTGELFF.

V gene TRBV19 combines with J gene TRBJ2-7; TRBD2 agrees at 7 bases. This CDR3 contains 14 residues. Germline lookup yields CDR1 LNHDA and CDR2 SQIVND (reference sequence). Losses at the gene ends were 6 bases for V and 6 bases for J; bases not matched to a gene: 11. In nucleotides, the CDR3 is TGTGCCAGTAGATCAGGACTAGTTACGGGCGAGCAGTACTTC. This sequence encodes CASRSGLVTGEQYF.

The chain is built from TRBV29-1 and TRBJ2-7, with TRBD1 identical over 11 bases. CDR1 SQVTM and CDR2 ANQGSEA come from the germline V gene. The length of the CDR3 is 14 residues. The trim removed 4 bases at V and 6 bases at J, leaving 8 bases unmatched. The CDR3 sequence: CSVVEIGQGAEQYF. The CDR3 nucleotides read TGCAGCGTTGTGGAGATCGGACAGGGGGCCGAGCAGTACTTC.

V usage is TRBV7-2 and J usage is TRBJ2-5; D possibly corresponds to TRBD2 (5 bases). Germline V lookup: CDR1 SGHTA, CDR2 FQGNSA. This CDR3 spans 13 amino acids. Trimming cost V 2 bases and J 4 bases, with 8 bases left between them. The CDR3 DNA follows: TGTGCCAGCAGCTTACCCGGGGTAGAGACCCAGTACTTC. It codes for CASSLPGVETQYF.

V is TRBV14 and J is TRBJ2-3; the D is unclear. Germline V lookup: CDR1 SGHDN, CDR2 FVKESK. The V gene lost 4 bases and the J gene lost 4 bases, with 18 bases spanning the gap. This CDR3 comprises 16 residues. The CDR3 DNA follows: TGTGCCAGCAGCCCGTATACGGACCTTTGGGCAGATACGCAGTATTTT. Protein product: CASSPYTDLWADTQYF.

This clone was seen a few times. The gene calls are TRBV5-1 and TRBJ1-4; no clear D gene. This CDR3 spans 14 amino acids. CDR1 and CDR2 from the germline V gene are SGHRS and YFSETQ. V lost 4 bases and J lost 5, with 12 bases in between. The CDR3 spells CASSRDRPNEKLFF. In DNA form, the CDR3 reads TGCGCCAGCAGCCGTGACCGACCCAATGAAAAACTGTTTTTT.

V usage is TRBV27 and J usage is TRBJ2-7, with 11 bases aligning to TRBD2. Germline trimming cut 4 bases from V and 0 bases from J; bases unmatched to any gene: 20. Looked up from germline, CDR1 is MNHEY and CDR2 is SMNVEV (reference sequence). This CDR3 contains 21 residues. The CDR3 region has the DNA TGTGCCAGCAGTTCCTCCCGGGCTAGTGTAGCGGGAGGGAAGAGCTCCTACGAGCAGTACTTC. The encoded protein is CASSSSRASVAGGKSSYEQYF.

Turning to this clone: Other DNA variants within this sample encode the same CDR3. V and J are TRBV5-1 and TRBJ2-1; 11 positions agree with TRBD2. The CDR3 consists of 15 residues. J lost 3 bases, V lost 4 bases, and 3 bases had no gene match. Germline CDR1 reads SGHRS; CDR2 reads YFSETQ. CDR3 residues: CASSLGLAGYNEQFF. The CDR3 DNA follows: TGCGCCAGCAGCCTAGGACTAGCGGGCTACAATGAGCAGTTCTTC.

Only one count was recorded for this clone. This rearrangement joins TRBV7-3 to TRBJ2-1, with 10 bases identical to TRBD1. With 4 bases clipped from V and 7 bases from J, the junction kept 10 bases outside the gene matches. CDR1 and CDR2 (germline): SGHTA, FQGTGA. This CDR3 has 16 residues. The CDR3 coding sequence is TGTGCCAGCAGCTCGAGGGGACAGGGGCAGGGAAATGAGCAGTTCTTC. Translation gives CASSSRGQGQGNEQFF.

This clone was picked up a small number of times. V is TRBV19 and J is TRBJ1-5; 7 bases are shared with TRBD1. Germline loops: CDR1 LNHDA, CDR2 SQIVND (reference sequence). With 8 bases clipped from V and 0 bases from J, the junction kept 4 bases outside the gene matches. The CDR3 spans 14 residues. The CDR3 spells CASGTAYSNQPQHF. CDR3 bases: TGTGCCAGTGGGACAGCATATAGCAATCAGCCCCAGCATTTT.

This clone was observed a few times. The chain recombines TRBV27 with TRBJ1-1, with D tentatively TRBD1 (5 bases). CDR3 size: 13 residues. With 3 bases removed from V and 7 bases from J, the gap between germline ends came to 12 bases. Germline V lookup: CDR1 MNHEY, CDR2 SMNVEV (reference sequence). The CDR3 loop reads CASSFQGLNEAFF. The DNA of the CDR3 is TGTGCCAGCAGTTTCCAGGGACTAAATGAAGCTTTCTTT.

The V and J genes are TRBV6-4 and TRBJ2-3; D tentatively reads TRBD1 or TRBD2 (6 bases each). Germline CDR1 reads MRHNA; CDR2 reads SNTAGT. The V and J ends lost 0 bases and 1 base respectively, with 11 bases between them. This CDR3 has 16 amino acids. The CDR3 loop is CASSDSWGAGTDTQYF. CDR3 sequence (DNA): TGTGCCAGCAGTGACTCTTGGGGGGCGGGCACAGATACGCAGTATTTT.

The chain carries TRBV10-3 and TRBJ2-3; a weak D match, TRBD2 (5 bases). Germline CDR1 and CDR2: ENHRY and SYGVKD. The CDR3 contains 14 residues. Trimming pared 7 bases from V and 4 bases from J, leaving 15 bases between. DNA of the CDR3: TGTGCCATCACCTCGGGAAGGGCCCCAGATACGCAGTATTTT. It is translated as CAITSGRAPDTQYF.

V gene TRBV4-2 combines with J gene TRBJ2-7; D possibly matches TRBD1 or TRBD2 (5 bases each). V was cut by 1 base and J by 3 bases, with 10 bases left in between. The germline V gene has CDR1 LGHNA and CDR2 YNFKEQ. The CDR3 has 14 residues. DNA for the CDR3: TGTGCCAGCAGCCAAGTTGGGGACCTCTACGAGCAGTACTTC. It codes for CASSQVGDLYEQYF.

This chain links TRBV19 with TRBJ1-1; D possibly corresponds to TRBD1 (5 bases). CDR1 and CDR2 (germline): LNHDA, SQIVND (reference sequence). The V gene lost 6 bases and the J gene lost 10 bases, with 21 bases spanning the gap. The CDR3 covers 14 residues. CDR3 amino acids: CASSNVGTPWGAFF. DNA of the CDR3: TGTGCCAGTAGCAATGTCGGGACGCCTTGGGGAGCTTTCTTT.